The 30 T cell receptor beta chains below were found in one sample sequenced in a study of cytomegalovirus exposure and HLA in healthy donors. PCR used 60 Vbeta primers and 13 Jbeta primers. The data were produced by immunoSEQ multiplex PCR, yet TCRdb's version contains in-frame clones alone and is incomplete. The table has some 200,000 clones, around 64% seen once. Sequencing was done on a sample of PBMCs. All receptors come from a man aged 40-55 years in good health and CMV-seropositive.

CDR3 sequence: CASSTQTSDGDEQFF. CDR3 DNA: TGTGCCAGCAGCACCCAGACTAGCGATGGAGATGAGCAGTTCTTC. The chain combines TRBV13 with TRBJ2-1, with 8 bases lining up with TRBD2. The trim removed 5 bases at V and 8 bases at J, leaving 11 bases unmatched. The CDR3 loop spans 15 amino acids. Germline CDR1 and CDR2: PRHDT and FYEKMQ (reference sequence).

This clone was counted between two and nine times. This chain connects TRBV6-6 to TRBJ2-5; 9 bases align to TRBD1. Germline lookup yields CDR1 MNHNY and CDR2 SVGAGI (reference sequence). The CDR3 covers 16 residues. The V and J ends lost 4 bases and 4 bases, in that order; junction bases with no gene match: 10. The CDR3 DNA is TGTGCCAGCAGTTCTTCCCGGGACAGGGTCGGAGAGACCCAGTACTTC. This gives the protein CASSSSRDRVGETQYF.

V usage is TRBV2 and J usage is TRBJ2-2; no clear D. The V gene's germline CDR1 is SNHLY and CDR2 FYNNEI. V dropped 4 bases and J dropped 4 bases, with 7 bases sitting between them. The CDR3 has 13 amino acids. The CDR3 protein is CASSVSRTGELFF. The CDR3 coding sequence is TGTGCCAGCAGTGTCTCGCGCACCGGGGAGCTGTTTTTT.

The chain is built from TRBV21-1 and TRBJ1-2. TRBV21-1 is designated a pseudogene. This CDR3 has 16 amino acids. The DNA of the CDR3 is TGTGCCAGCTGCCCGAGTCCTTTCCCCATCCAGAGGGGCTACACCTTC. Translated: CASCPSPFPIQRGYTF.

This clone was found a few times. This chain uses TRBV2 with TRBJ1-1; D unresolved. This CDR3 is 11 amino acids long. Trimming took off 5 bases at V and 8 bases at J, with 9 bases between the two ends. Germline CDR1 reads SNHLY; CDR2 reads FYNNEI. DNA of the CDR3: TGTGCCAGCAGTTCTGAGATGGAAGCTTTCTTT. Its translation is CASSSEMEAFF.

This clone was found a few times. The V gene is TRBV7-2, the J gene TRBJ1-1; D call uncertain. V was clipped by 4 bases and J by 4 bases, with 13 bases between them. The CDR3 runs to 14 residues. CDR1 and CDR2 from the germline V gene are SGHTA and FQGNSA. The CDR3, as DNA: TGTGCCAGCAGCTCAGTTCGAGGGAGCACTGAAGCTTTCTTT. Its translation is CASSSVRGSTEAFF.

The chain links TRBV4-1 to TRBJ2-2; 7 bases align to TRBD1. The CDR3 has 16 residues. Germline V CDR1 and CDR2: MGHRA, YSYEKL. J gave up 7 bases and V 0 bases, and 8 bases lay outside the gene matches. DNA for the CDR3: TGCGCCAGCAGCCAAGATCCGGGACAGCCGATCGGGGAGCTGTTTTTT. This gives the protein CASSQDPGQPIGELFF.

This clone appeared once. The chain employs TRBV18 and TRBJ1-2; D remains ambiguous. Looked up from germline, CDR1 is KGHSH and CDR2 is LQKENI. V lost 2 bases, J lost 4 bases, and 11 bases lay in between. The CDR3 runs 14 residues. CDR3 region: CASSPARAGYGYTF. The CDR3 region has the DNA TGTGCCAGCTCACCAGCGCGGGCCGGCTATGGCTACACCTTC.

J is TRBJ2-1 and V is TRBV6-6; 7 positions agree with TRBD1. CDR3 length equals 14 residues. The germline V gene encodes CDR1 MNHNY and CDR2 SVGAGI (reference sequence). V lost 4 bases, J lost 8 bases, and 8 bases stayed unmatched. CDR3 loop: CASSSGRGFDEQFF. The CDR3 bases are TGTGCCAGCAGTTCAGGCAGGGGGTTTGATGAGCAGTTCTTC.

The count of this clone is one. This sequence joins TRBV19 and TRBJ1-1; 8 positions agree with TRBD1. The V segment lost 4 bases and the J segment 6 bases; nucleotides outside the gene matches: 13. Germline V gene data show CDR1 as LNHDA and CDR2 as SQIVND (reference sequence). The CDR3 extends over 16 amino acids. The CDR3 protein is CASSKGQAVGGAEAFF. Written as DNA, the CDR3 is TGTGCCAGTAGTAAGGGACAGGCCGTCGGAGGCGCTGAAGCTTTCTTT.

This clone was found a few times. J is TRBJ1-2 and V is TRBV4-2; D ambiguous. The CDR3 runs to 14 residues. CDR1 and CDR2 from the germline V gene are LGHNA and YNFKEQ. The V end was cut by 0 bases, the J end by 4 bases, with 9 bases between. CDR3 amino acids: CASSQDAGVYGYTF. In DNA form, the CDR3 reads TGTGCCAGCAGCCAAGATGCAGGCGTCTATGGCTACACCTTC.

The chain joins TRBV7-9 to TRBJ2-7; D possibly corresponds to TRBD1 (5 bases). V lost 2 bases and J 0 bases, leaving 8 bases between the germline ends. The germline V gene encodes CDR1 SEHNR and CDR2 FQNEAQ (reference sequence). CDR3 length equals 14 residues. CDR3 coding DNA: TGTGCCAGCAGCTTACTTCAGGGCTCCTACGAGCAGTACTTC. Protein sequence: CASSLLQGSYEQYF. Looking up the rest from reference TRBV7-9 and TRBJ2-7 gives the full variable domain: DTGVSQNPRHKITKRGQNVTFRCDPISEHNRLYWYRQTLGQGPEFLTYFQNEAQLEKSRLLSDRFSAERPKGSFSTLEIQRTEQGDSAMYLCASSLLQGSYEQYFGPGTRLTVT.

The chain uses TRBV2 and TRBJ2-7; the match to TRBD2 covers 9 bases. The germline gives CDR1 SNHLY, CDR2 FYNNEI. The V gene end was trimmed by 6 bases and the J gene end by 3 bases; junction bases not matched to a gene: 6. The CDR3 is made up of 14 amino acids. The CDR3 reads CASSVSGGSYEQYF. The CDR3 DNA reads as TGTGCCAGCAGCGTTAGCGGGGGAAGCTACGAGCAGTACTTC.

This rearrangement joins TRBV6-6 to TRBJ1-2, with 8 bases fitting TRBD1. The length of the CDR3 is 16 residues. Germline values: CDR1 MNHNY, CDR2 SVGAGI (reference sequence). After removal of 6 bases from V and 7 bases from J, the junction contained 16 bases not matched to a gene. In DNA form, the CDR3 reads TGTGCCAGCAGGATAACCGAGGGACAGGCGGCAGGTGGCTACACCTTC. This codes for CASRITEGQAAGGYTF.

The V call is TRBV19, the J call TRBJ2-2; D may be TRBD1 (5 bases). The V end lost 3 bases, the J end lost 7 bases, and 9 bases lay between the germline ends. The germline CDR1 and CDR2 sequences are LNHDA and SQIVND (reference sequence). The CDR3 runs to 13 residues. This CDR3 is CASSISTGGELFF. The DNA of the CDR3 is TGTGCCAGTAGTATCAGTACAGGCGGGGAGCTGTTTTTT.

In its sample, this clone was seen a few times. V usage is TRBV28 and J usage is TRBJ2-5; D is possibly TRBD2 (7 bases). The CDR3 runs 15 residues. Germline CDR1 and CDR2: MDHEN and SYDVKM. V was cut by 4 bases and J by 1 base, with 13 bases left in between. In nucleotides, the CDR3 is TGTGCCAGCAGTTCACAAGGGGGGGTCCAAGAGACCCAGTACTTC. Amino acids: CASSSQGGVQETQYF.

The chain couples TRBV10-3 to TRBJ1-6; D call uncertain. The CDR3 is 14 residues long. Germline lookup yields CDR1 ENHRY and CDR2 SYGVKD. The V end was cut by 6 bases, the J end by 7 bases, with 13 bases between. Written as DNA, the CDR3 is TGTGCCATCAGATTCGAAACAGAGAATTCACCCCTCCACTTT. This translates into CAIRFETENSPLHF.

V gene TRBV5-1 combines with J gene TRBJ1-3, with 9 nucleotides matching TRBD1. The CDR3 spans 16 residues. Germline loops: CDR1 SGHRS, CDR2 YFSETQ. After removal of 4 bases from V and 1 base from J, the junction contained 6 bases not matched to a gene. This chain's CDR3 is CASSLQGAVSGNTIYF. For the CDR3, the DNA is TGCGCCAGCAGCCTACAGGGGGCTGTTTCTGGAAACACCATATATTTT. Full variable domain (outside the CDR3, taken from reference TRBV5-1 and TRBJ1-3): KAGVTQTPRYLIKTRGQQVTLSCSPISGHRSVSWYQQTPGQGLQFLFEYFSETQRNKGNFPGRFSGRQFSNSRSEMNVSTLELGDSALYLCASSLQGAVSGNTIYFGEGSWLTVV.

V gene TRBV7-9 combines with J gene TRBJ2-5, with 7 nucleotides matching TRBD1. Germline V gene data show CDR1 as SEHNR and CDR2 as FQNEAQ (reference sequence). This CDR3 contains 15 residues. J was trimmed by 5 bases and V by 4 bases; bases with no gene match: 10. The CDR3 region is CASSSRTGLGETQYF. For the CDR3, the DNA is TGTGCCAGCAGCTCTAGGACAGGTTTAGGGGAGACCCAGTACTTC.

The chain combines TRBV18 with TRBJ1-2, with D possibly being TRBD1 (6 bases). V lost 2 bases, J lost 8 bases, and 15 bases lay in between. This CDR3 comprises 14 residues. CDR1 KGHSH and CDR2 LQKENI come from the germline V gene. As DNA, the CDR3 is TGTGCCAGCTCACCAACCATCTCAGGGGACGGCTACACCTTC. Amino acids: CASSPTISGDGYTF.

The chain carries TRBV6-1 and TRBJ2-5; 7 bases are a match to TRBD1. TRBJ2-7 explains the end of the DNA better; the J call may be wrong. CDR3 length: 14 residues. Germline V gene data show CDR1 as MNHNS and CDR2 as SASEGT. Written as DNA, the CDR3 is TGTGCCAGCAGTGAAGGGACAGGAGGCTACGAGCAGTACTTC. It codes for CASSEGTGGYEQYF.

There are a few counts of this clone. The rearrangement uses TRBV27 and TRBJ2-1, with TRBD2 identical over 9 bases. Germline CDR1 and CDR2: MNHEY and SMNVEV (reference sequence). The V and J ends lost 5 bases and 9 bases, in that order; junction bases with no gene match: 8. The CDR3 has 14 residues. This CDR3 reads CASSPSAGGAEQFF. The CDR3 coding sequence is TGTGCCAGCAGTCCCTCCGCGGGGGGGGCTGAGCAGTTCTTC.

V and J are TRBV7-2 and TRBJ1-1; unclear D gene. The germline CDR1 and CDR2 sequences are SGHTA and FQGNSA. CDR3 length equals 14 residues. V was trimmed by 1 base and J by 8 bases, leaving 14 bases between them. DNA of the CDR3: TGTGCCAGCAGCTTAGGTGTGTTAAGCAGGGAAGCTTTCTTT. Translated: CASSLGVLSREAFF.

The V call is TRBV7-6, the J call TRBJ1-1; D unresolved. CDR1 is SGHVS, CDR2 FNYEAQ, per germline. V dropped 2 bases and J dropped 5 bases, with 15 bases sitting between them. The CDR3 runs to 15 residues. CDR3 in amino acids: CASSLITDAGTEAFF. CDR3 bases: TGTGCCAGCAGCTTAATAACAGACGCCGGTACTGAAGCTTTCTTT. Full variable domain (remainder filled in from reference TRBV7-6 and TRBJ1-1): GAGVSQSPRYKVTKRGQDVALRCDPISGHVSLYWYRQALGQGPEFLTYFNYEAQQDKSGLPNDRFSAERPEGSISTLTIQRTEQRDSAMYRCASSLITDAGTEAFFGQGTRLTVV.

A few counts support this clone. The gene calls are TRBV7-9 and TRBJ1-1; weak D call: TRBD1 (6 bases). Trimming stripped 1 base from V and 3 bases from J, with 9 bases between. The germline gives CDR1 SEHNR, CDR2 FQNEAQ (reference sequence). The CDR3 is 14 amino acids. CDR3 protein: CASSLGEGDTEAFF. DNA for the CDR3: TGTGCCAGCAGCTTAGGAGAGGGGGACACTGAAGCTTTCTTT.

The chain recombines TRBV2 with TRBJ2-7; 7 nucleotides line up with TRBD2. Losses at the gene ends were 4 bases for V and 6 bases for J; bases not matched to a gene: 18. This CDR3 has 17 residues. Germline loops: CDR1 SNHLY, CDR2 FYNNEI. The CDR3 region has the DNA TGTGCCAGCAGTGCCCACCACGGGGGGACCGTGGCCGTCGAGCAGTACTTC. Amino acid sequence: CASSAHHGGTVAVEQYF.

This clone was counted a few times. The rearrangement uses TRBV7-6 and TRBJ2-5; TRBD2 agrees at 9 bases. There are 13 residues in the CDR3. V lost 4 bases to trimming and J lost 5 bases; unmatched junction nucleotides: 2. The V gene's germline CDR1 is SGHVS and CDR2 FNYEAQ. This CDR3 reads CASSWSGGETQYF. The CDR3 DNA reads as TGTGCCAGCAGCTGGAGCGGGGGGGAGACCCAGTACTTC.

This clone was seen just once. V is TRBV9 and J is TRBJ1-4; D perhaps matches TRBD1 (5 bases). Deletions cut 4 bases from V and 7 bases from J, with 17 bases between. CDR3 length equals 15 residues. The V gene's germline CDR1 is SGDLS and CDR2 YYNGEE. The CDR3 here is CASSPTPGKGEKLFF. The CDR3 DNA is TGTGCCAGCAGCCCCACCCCAGGGAAAGGTGAAAAACTGTTTTTT.

This chain connects TRBV7-8 to TRBJ1-2; TRBD1 agrees at 7 bases. V shed 1 base, J shed 2 bases, and the junction held 1 base outside the gene matches. CDR3 length: 14 amino acids. Germline V lookup: CDR1 SGHVS, CDR2 FQNEAQ. Here the CDR3 reads CASSLEGANYGYTF. CDR3 nucleotides: TGTGCCAGCAGCTTAGAGGGGGCGAACTATGGCTACACCTTC.

The rearrangement links TRBV19 to TRBJ2-7, with TRBD1 matching 10 bases. The CDR3 spans 14 residues. The V gene end was trimmed by 4 bases and the J gene end by 4 bases; junction bases not matched to a gene: 4. CDR1 is LNHDA, CDR2 SQIVND, per germline (reference sequence). Here the CDR3 DNA reads TGTGCCAGTAGTAGAGGGACAGGGGAATACGAGCAGTACTTC. It specifies CASSRGTGEYEQYF.